The rows below give T cell receptor beta chains drawn from one sample of a study of T cells in Graves' hyperthyroidism and ophthalmopathy. TCRdb recomputed calls from the multiplex PCR reads with MiXCR, one row per CDR3 protein. The sample carries approximately 300,000 distinct CDR3 sequences, 17% recorded once. The sample consisted of blood. The receptor set was obtained from a woman aged 55-69 years with Graves' ophthalmopathy. CDR3s include the opening cysteine and the closing phenylalanine or tryptophan. The D gene is left open where the match is weak. Clone size is given for some rows only: seen once, a few or many times, or a class if the clone is expanded.

>NA|many|TRBJ1-1|TRBV5-1
CASSGMGVGTEAFF
TGCGCCAGCAGCGGCATGGGGGTCGGCACTGAAGCTTTCTTT
>TRBD1|NA|TRBJ1-5|TRBV4-3
CASSQHYRGNQPQHF
TGCGCCAGCAGCCAACACTACAGGGGAAATCAGCCCCAGCATTTT
>TRBD2|many|TRBJ2-1|TRBV7-2
CASSLDSGSRNEQFF
TGTGCCAGCAGCTTAGATAGCGGGAGTAGGAATGAGCAGTTCTTC
>NA|NA|TRBJ2-1|TRBV11-1
CASTGFITNEQFF
TGTGCCAGCACAGGGTTCATCACAAATGAGCAGTTCTTC
>NA|many|TRBJ1-2|TRBV28
CASSRGGGVYGYTF
TGTGCCAGCAGTCGTGGAGGAGGCGTCTATGGCTACACCTTC
>NA|few|TRBJ1-2|TRBV14
CASSRTQGVVYGYTF
TGTGCCAGCAGCCGAACACAGGGAGTGGTCTATGGCTACACCTTC
>TRBD2|many|TRBJ2-7|TRBV7-2
CASSLGSGRIHEQYF
TGTGCCAGCAGCTTAGGAAGCGGGAGGATCCACGAGCAGTACTTC
>TRBD2|many|TRBJ2-1|TRBV12-3/TRBV12-4
CASSLKGGSGGGEQFF
TGTGCCAGCAGTTTAAAAGGCGGGAGCGGCGGCGGTGAGCAGTTCTTC
>TRBD2|few|TRBJ2-7|TRBV30
CAWSFVAGALIEQYF
TGTGCCTGGAGCTTTGTGGCGGGAGCTCTTATCGAGCAGTACTTC
>TRBD1|NA|TRBJ2-1|TRBV20-1
CSARYQGGEQFF
TGCAGTGCTAGATACCAAGGGGGCGAGCAGTTCTTC
>NA|NA|TRBJ1-1|TRBV6-5
CASSYSRAEAFF
TGTGCCAGCAGTTATAGTCGCGCTGAAGCCTTCTTT
>NA|many|TRBJ2-3|TRBV10-3
CAISEFPGQSTDTQYF
TGTGCCATCAGTGAGTTCCCGGGACAATCCACAGATACGCAGTATTTT
>TRBD1|many|TRBJ1-1|TRBV5-1
CASSFSTGGYTEAFF
TGCGCCAGCAGCTTCTCGACAGGGGGATACACTGAAGCTTTCTTT
>NA|many|TRBJ1-1|TRBV15
CATSRDLGRHTEAFF
TGTGCCACCAGCAGAGATCTGGGCCGCCACACTGAAGCTTTCTTT
>NA|many|TRBJ1-1|TRBV20-1
CSASYGVNTEAFF
TGCAGTGCTAGTTATGGGGTTAACACTGAAGCTTTCTTT
>TRBD1|NA|TRBJ1-2|TRBV6-1
CASSRTETGGNGYTF
TGTGCCAGCAGCCGCACCGAGACAGGGGGGAACGGCTACACCTTC
>TRBD1|many|TRBJ1-5|TRBV2
CASSWDRGIRQPQHF
TGTGCCAGCAGTTGGGACAGGGGTATCCGGCAGCCCCAGCATTTT
>NA|few|TRBJ2-5|TRBV6-1
CASSGRETQYF
TGTGCCAGCAGCGGAAGAGAGACCCAGTACTTC
>TRBD2|NA|TRBJ2-1|TRBV27
CASINGGSSYNEQFF
TGTGCCAGCATCAACGGGGGGAGCTCCTACAATGAGCAGTTCTTC
>NA|few|TRBJ2-7|TRBV20-1
CSARAKRAPPWEQYF
TGCAGTGCTAGAGCGAAGAGGGCCCCCCCTTGGGAGCAGTACTTC
>TRBD1|NA|TRBJ2-7|TRBV20-1
CSAEPSGTGVSEQYF
TGCAGTGCTGAGCCGTCCGGGACAGGGGTTTCCGAGCAGTACTTC
>NA|NA|TRBJ2-2|TRBV12-3/TRBV12-4
CASTPFGELFF
TGTGCCAGCACCCCTTTCGGGGAGCTGTTTTTT
>NA|few|TRBJ2-7|TRBV5-1
CASSLAQGGNEQYF
TGCGCCAGCAGCTTGGCTCAGGGGGGGAACGAGCAGTACTTC
>TRBD1|many|TRBJ2-7|TRBV20-1
CSAWDRGYEQYF
TGCAGTGCTTGGGACAGGGGTTACGAGCAGTACTTC
>TRBD2|many|TRBJ2-3|TRBV6-2/TRBV6-3
CASKTRASGVHDTDTQYF
TGTGCCAGCAAGACGCGGGCTAGCGGGGTTCATGACACAGATACGCAGTATTTT
>TRBD1|NA|TRBJ1-1|TRBV29-1
CSVSGQANTEAFF
TGCAGCGTTTCAGGACAGGCGAACACTGAAGCTTTCTTT
>TRBD2|many|TRBJ2-2|TRBV6-1
CATYPLAGRRPGELFF
TGTGCCACCTACCCTCTAGCGGGGCGACGGCCCGGGGAGCTGTTTTTT
>TRBD2|NA|TRBJ2-3|TRBV7-3
CASSFGLAGGPPYDTDTQYF
TGTGCCAGCAGCTTCGGACTAGCGGGAGGTCCCCCTTACGACACAGATACGCAGTATTTT
>TRBD1|many|TRBJ1-2|TRBV12-3/TRBV12-4
CASSYRTGNNYGYTF
TGTGCCAGCAGTTACCGGACAGGGAACAATTATGGCTACACCTTC
>NA|once|TRBJ1-1|TRBV19
CATRLGGTEAFF
TGTGCCACACGACTAGGGGGCACTGAAGCTTTCTTT
>NA|few|TRBJ2-2|TRBV4-3
CASSQDFRFGGELFF
TGCGCCAGCAGCCAAGATTTCAGGTTTGGCGGGGAGCTGTTTTTT
>TRBD1|few|TRBJ1-3|TRBV24-1
CATSDGRGTGNTIYF
TGTGCCACCAGTGATGGCAGGGGGACTGGAAACACCATATATTTT
>NA|NA|TRBJ2-3|TRBV18
CASSPRLITPPDTQYF
TGTGCCAGCTCACCACGTTTGATCACTCCACCAGATACGCAGTATTTT
>TRBD2|few|TRBJ2-5|TRBV28
CASRRGLASLETQYF
TGTGCCAGCAGGAGGGGACTAGCGAGTCTAGAGACCCAGTACTTC
>TRBD1|few|TRBJ2-3|TRBV24-1
CAASSGTATDTQYF
TGTGCCGCGTCCTCCGGGACAGCCACAGATACGCAGTATTTT
>NA|NA|TRBJ2-6|TRBV5-1
CASSLAGLGSGANVLTF
TGCGCCAGCAGCTTGGCCGGACTGGGCTCTGGGGCCAACGTCCTGACTTTC
>NA|many|TRBJ2-7|TRBV2
CASSEVRDDEQYF
TGTGCCAGCAGTGAGGTTAGGGACGACGAGCAGTACTTC
>TRBD1|NA|TRBJ1-6|TRBV7-2
CPSSFRTGLRNSPLHF
TGTCCCAGCAGCTTTCGGACAGGGCTGAGAAATTCACCCCTCCACTTT
>NA|many|TRBJ1-2|TRBV5-1
CASSLDRSNYGYTF
TGCGCCAGCAGCTTGGATCGGAGTAACTATGGCTACACCTTC
>TRBD2|NA|TRBJ2-1|TRBV13
CASSSTTGLAGDGYNEQFF
TGTGCCAGCAGCTCGACGACAGGACTAGCGGGGGATGGGTACAATGAGCAGTTCTTC
>TRBD1|NA|TRBJ2-2|TRBV6-1
CASSLGTATGELFF
TGTGCCAGCAGTTTAGGGACAGCCACCGGGGAGCTGTTTTTT
>NA|many|TRBJ2-7|TRBV5-1
CASSLDGGYEQYF
TGCGCCAGCAGCTTGGATGGAGGTTACGAGCAGTACTTC
>TRBD1|many|TRBJ2-7|TRBV3-1
CASSLSGTGGGEQYF
TGTGCCAGCAGCTTATCCGGGACAGGGGGCGGCGAGCAGTACTTC
>NA|NA|TRBJ2-7|TRBV24-1
CATSDSRSSPYEQYF
TGTGCCACCAGTGATTCCCGTTCAAGCCCCTACGAGCAGTACTTC
>TRBD1|NA|TRBJ2-2|TRBV7-9
CASSLRQGARTGELFF
TGTGCCAGCAGCTTGAGACAGGGGGCGCGGACCGGGGAGCTGTTTTTT
>NA|many|TRBJ2-3|TRBV13
CASSYSGGLSTDTQYF
TGTGCCAGCAGCTATAGCGGCGGACTCAGCACAGATACGCAGTATTTT
>NA|many|TRBJ2-6|TRBV7-2
CASSGESGANVLTF
TGTGCCAGCAGCGGTGAGTCTGGGGCCAACGTCCTGACTTTC
>NA|few|TRBJ1-4|TRBV10-3
CAVQGNSNEKLFF
TGTGCCGTGCAGGGGAACTCTAATGAAAAACTGTTTTTT
>NA|many|TRBJ1-1|TRBV20-1
CSARDPRGGQNTEAFF
TGCAGTGCTAGAGACCCACGGGGGGGCCAGAACACTGAAGCTTTCTTT
>NA|many|TRBJ1-1|TRBV12-3/TRBV12-4
CASSQTRFPEAFF
TGTGCCAGCAGTCAAACTCGCTTCCCTGAAGCTTTCTTT
>NA|few|TRBJ2-3|TRBV7-2
CASSLDGGPGYF
TGTGCCAGCAGCTTAGATGGGGGCCCGGGGTATTTT